Listed here are 11 T cell receptor beta chains from one sample, sequenced in a study of cytomegalovirus exposure and HLA in healthy donors. The PCR made use of 60 Vbeta and 13 Jbeta primers. The method was immunoSEQ multiplex PCR; TCRdb's version includes in-frame clones alone and lacks a portion of them. The table records 65,000 to 90,000 clones, around 79% of them present only once. Sequencing was performed on PBMCs. The receptors derive from a man aged 25-45 years in good health and CMV-seronegative.

The chain has TRBV4-2 and TRBJ2-1; TRBD1 agrees at 10 bases. J gave up 8 bases and V 3 bases, and 4 bases lay outside the gene matches. The germline gives CDR1 LGHNA, CDR2 YNFKEQ. The CDR3 totals 14 residues. The CDR3: CASSQTGGRDEQFF. Written as DNA, the CDR3 is TGTGCCAGCAGCCAGACAGGGGGCCGGGATGAGCAGTTCTTC.

The chain recombines TRBV7-9 with TRBJ2-5; TRBD2 matches 8 bases. The CDR3 loop spans 15 amino acids. Germline V gene lookup returns CDR1 SEHNR and CDR2 FQNEAQ (reference sequence). After removal of 3 bases from V and 9 bases from J, the junction contained 12 bases not matched to a gene. The CDR3 spells CASSLGGGQQEAQYF. As DNA, the CDR3 is TGTGCCAGCAGCTTGGGCGGGGGGCAGCAGGAGGCCCAGTACTTC.

In its sample, this clone was seen many times. The V gene is TRBV4-1, the J gene TRBJ2-3; D gene ambiguous. Between the trimmed V and J ends, which lost 2 bases and 4 bases, there was a span of 7 bases. From germline, CDR1 is MGHRA and CDR2 YSYEKL. The CDR3 runs to 13 residues. The chain's CDR3 is CASSQPQADTQYF. The CDR3 DNA is TGCGCCAGCAGCCAACCGCAGGCAGATACGCAGTATTTT.

The chain joins TRBV18 to TRBJ2-6, with D possibly TRBD1 on 6 matching bases. The CDR3 sequence is 17 residues long. Germline V gene sequence: CDR1 KGHSH, CDR2 LQKENI. Trimming pared 6 bases from V and 4 bases from J, leaving 19 bases between. In DNA form, the CDR3 reads TGTGCCAGCTCCCCCCAGGGGCCCACGGGGGGGGCCAACGTCCTGACTTTC. Its translation is CASSPQGPTGGANVLTF.

This clone occurred a few times. The chain combines TRBV6-4 with TRBJ1-2; tentatively, D is TRBD1 (6 bases). This CDR3 comprises 14 residues. Trimming shortened V by 7 bases and J by 0 bases, and 12 bases separated the two germline ends. Germline V gives CDR1 MRHNA, CDR2 SNTAGT. The CDR3 protein is CASTSGAANYGYTF. The CDR3, as DNA: TGTGCCAGCACTTCAGGGGCAGCTAACTATGGCTACACCTTC.

This clone came up once. CDR3 sequence: CASSPGGSSGKETQYF. Here the CDR3 DNA reads TGTGCCAGCTCACCGGGGGGGTCTAGCGGCAAAGAGACCCAGTACTTC. The chain links TRBV18 to TRBJ2-5, with 7 bases fitting TRBD2. The CDR3 totals 16 residues. Unmatched junction bases numbered 10, after V lost 3 bases and J lost 3 bases. The germline CDR1 and CDR2 sequences are KGHSH and LQKENI.

The rearrangement joins TRBV18 to TRBJ2-5; perhaps TRBD1 as D (5 bases). Trimming pared 2 bases from V and 3 bases from J, leaving 7 bases between. The CDR3 runs 13 residues. The V gene's germline CDR1 is KGHSH and CDR2 LQKENI. CDR3 sequence reads: CASSPIGEETQYF. CDR3 DNA: TGTGCCAGCTCACCAATAGGGGAAGAGACCCAGTACTTC.

The chain employs TRBV7-9 and TRBJ2-5; TRBD1 matches 8 bases. The length of the CDR3 is 15 residues. J lost 5 bases, V lost 6 bases, and 11 bases had no gene match. Germline lookup yields CDR1 SEHNR and CDR2 FQNEAQ (reference sequence). CDR3 in DNA: TGTGCCAGCAGTTCCTATTCAGGGGGCGCGGAGACCCAGTACTTC. Translated, it gives CASSSYSGGAETQYF. Using reference TRBV7-9 and TRBJ2-5 for the parts outside the CDR3, the full variable domain is DTGVSQNPRHKITKRGQNVTFRCDPISEHNRLYWYRQTLGQGPEFLTYFQNEAQLEKSRLLSDRFSAERPKGSFSTLEIQRTEQGDSAMYLCASSSYSGGAETQYFGPGTRLLVL.

The CDR3 protein is CASQGALSSYNEQFF. The CDR3 bases are TGTGCCAGCCAGGGGGCGTTGAGCTCCTACAATGAGCAGTTCTTC. The V call is TRBV2, the J call TRBJ2-1; 8 nucleotides line up with TRBD1. Germline loops: CDR1 SNHLY, CDR2 FYNNEI. V dropped 8 bases and J dropped 0; count of bases not matched to a gene: 6. The CDR3 totals 15 residues.

The chain is built from TRBV4-3 and TRBJ2-5, with TRBD2 matching 13 bases. The DNA end is a closer match to TRBJ2-7, so the J assignment may be wrong. CDR3 size: 16 residues. The germline V gene has CDR1 LGHNA and CDR2 YSLEER. DNA for the CDR3: TGCGCCAGCAGCCAGGACGCCGGGACTAGCGGGAACGAGCAGTACTTC. This codes for CASSQDAGTSGNEQYF.

This clone has more than one count but fewer than ten. The chain is built from TRBV2 and TRBJ2-7; perhaps TRBD1 as D (6 bases). CDR3 length: 14 amino acids. V was clipped by 4 bases and J by 5 bases, with 15 bases between them. Germline lookup yields CDR1 SNHLY and CDR2 FYNNEI. CDR3 amino acids: CASSVARGMDEQYF. Written as DNA, the CDR3 is TGTGCCAGCAGTGTAGCCAGGGGTATGGACGAGCAGTACTTC. Filled out from reference TRBV2 and TRBJ2-7, the complete variable domain reads EPEVTQTPSHQVTQMGQEVILRCVPISNHLYFYWYRQILGQKVEFLVSFYNNEISEKSEIFDDQFSVERPDGSNFTLKIRSTKLEDSAMYFCASSVARGMDEQYFGPGTRLTVT.